The 5 T cell receptor beta chains below come from one sample, sequenced in a study of post-analysis software for immune sequencing data. Study-level findings and limits: Five TRBV segments, TRBV5-6, TRBV5-1 and TRBV20-1 among them, were found more frequent in patients than controls.

Unique molecular identifiers tagged the TCR beta cDNA libraries. Using its own MiXCR run on the PCR reads, TCRdb lists one record per CDR3 protein. This table holds hundreds of thousands of distinct CDR3 sequences, around 64% found once. For these TCRs, the target antigens are not known. The source material was blood. These receptors were obtained from a girl aged 2 to 10 with multiple sclerosis.

The chain has TRBV5-1 and TRBJ2-3, with TRBD2 matching over 8 bases. This CDR3 is built from 16 residues. V lost 0 bases to trimming and J lost 0 bases; unmatched junction nucleotides: 3. Germline V gene lookup returns CDR1 SGHRS and CDR2 YFSETQ. The CDR3 reads CASSLAIAGSTDTQYF. For the CDR3, the DNA is TGCGCCAGCAGCTTGGCTATAGCGGGGAGCACAGATACGCAGTATTTT. Drawing the rest from reference TRBV5-1 and TRBJ2-3, the complete variable domain is KAGVTQTPRYLIKTRGQQVTLSCSPISGHRSVSWYQQTPGQGLQFLFEYFSETQRNKGNFPGRFSGRQFSNSRSEMNVSTLELGDSALYLCASSLAIAGSTDTQYFGPGTRLTVL.

The rearrangement uses TRBV10-3 and TRBJ2-5, with D tentatively TRBD1 or TRBD2 (5 bases each). V was pared by 4 bases and J by 5 bases, with 14 bases between. The CDR3 is made up of 14 amino acids. CDR1 and CDR2 from the germline V gene are ENHRY and SYGVKD. The CDR3 protein is CAISGGAARETQYF. CDR3 in DNA: TGTGCCATCAGTGGAGGGGCTGCTCGGGAGACCCAGTACTTC.

The rearrangement links TRBV5-4 to TRBJ1-1; 8 bases map to TRBD1. Germline values: CDR1 SGHNT, CDR2 YYREEE (reference sequence). CDR3 length: 17 residues. V shed 3 bases and J 6 bases; nucleotides not matched to a gene: 16. The CDR3, as DNA: TGTGCCAGCAGCTCCAAGGGACAGGCGCCGACGGGAGCTGAAGCTTTCTTT. As protein: CASSSKGQAPTGAEAFF.

This chain links TRBV6-6 with TRBJ1-5, with D uncertain. V was trimmed by 2 bases and J by 1 base, leaving 12 bases between them. This CDR3 is 16 amino acids long. CDR1 is MNHNY and CDR2 is SVGAGI in the germline V gene (reference sequence). The CDR3 nucleotides are TGTGCCAGCAGTTACGGCCAGCCTGGGAGCAATCAGCCCCAGCATTTT. Translation: CASSYGQPGSNQPQHF.

In this sample, this clonotype turned up a few times. V gene TRBV6-2 or TRBV6-3 combines with J gene TRBJ2-3; 11 nucleotides align to TRBD2. The CDR3 consists of 19 residues. Germline values: CDR1 MNHEY, CDR2 SVGEGT. Unmatched junction bases numbered 10, after V lost 0 bases and J lost 2 bases. The CDR3 DNA is TGTGCCAGCAGTTACTCCATCCCCACTAGCGGGGGAACCACAGATACGCAGTATTTT. This gives the protein CASSYSIPTSGGTTDTQYF.